This T cell receptor beta chain came from a study of blood T cell repertoires in COVID-19. Study information: There were acute and convalescent COVID-19 samples, and they came from the United States, Italy and Spain. T cells, B-cell-depleted T cells, or PBMCs supplied cDNA or gDNA.

The authors' processing: Amplification with reference gene primers provided the estimates of nucleated cell counts. Generated by immunoSEQ multiplex PCR, the TCRdb table keeps only in-frame clones and is missing some. The D gene and trimming were derived from the DNA, and the V and J assignments and clone size from that table. Among 97,000 or so clones listed, 79% were seen once. The CDR3 contains 14 residues. Germline V gene sequence: CDR1 SGHNT, CDR2 YYREEE (reference sequence). Trimming took off 9 bases at V and 5 bases at J, with 18 bases between the two ends. The chain joins TRBV5-4 to TRBJ2-1, with D possibly TRBD2 on 7 matching bases. The sequenced sample was peripheral blood. The TCR originated in a woman older than 75 with active or convalescent COVID-19. DNA of the CDR3: TGTGCCACGCAGGGGTCGCTAGCGGACAATGAGCAGTTCTTC. Translation gives CATQGSLADNEQFF.